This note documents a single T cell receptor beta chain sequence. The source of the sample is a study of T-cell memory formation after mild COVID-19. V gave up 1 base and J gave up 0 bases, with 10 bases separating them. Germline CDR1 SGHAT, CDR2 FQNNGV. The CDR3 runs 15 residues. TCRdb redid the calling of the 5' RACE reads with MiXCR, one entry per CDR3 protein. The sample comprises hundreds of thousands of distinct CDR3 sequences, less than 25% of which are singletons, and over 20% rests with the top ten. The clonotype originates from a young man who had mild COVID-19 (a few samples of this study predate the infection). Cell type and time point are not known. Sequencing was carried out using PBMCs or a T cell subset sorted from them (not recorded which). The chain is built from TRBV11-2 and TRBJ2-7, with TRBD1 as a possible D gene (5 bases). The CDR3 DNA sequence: TGTGCCAGCAGCTTAGGGCGAGACAGCTCCTACGAGCAGTACTTC. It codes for CASSLGRDSSYEQYF.